The clone carrying this T cell receptor (beta chain) occurred many times. The read ends 3 residues shy of where the CDR3 ends; the end is completed using the germline J gene. The protocol was immunoSEQ multiplex PCR, while the TCRdb copy is restricted to in-frame clones and leaves out a portion. The sample shows approximately 45,000 clones, no singletons; the ten largest hold about 2.2%. This record belongs to a study of T cell clonality in common variable immunodeficiency. In germline, CDR1 is SGHDT, CDR2 YYEEEE. The CDR3 consists of 15 residues. J gave up 4 bases and V 4 bases, and 9 bases lay outside the gene matches.

Specimen: peripheral blood mononuclear cells. This clonotype originated in a person aged 18 to 75 in good health. The V and J genes are TRBV5-6 and TRBJ2-7, with 9 bases fitting TRBD2. The sequenced CDR3 bases are TGTGCCAGCAGCCCGCTCGCGGGGGGGCCGTACGAG. This codes for CASSPLAGGPYE. In full, the CDR3 reads CASSPLAGGPYEQYF.